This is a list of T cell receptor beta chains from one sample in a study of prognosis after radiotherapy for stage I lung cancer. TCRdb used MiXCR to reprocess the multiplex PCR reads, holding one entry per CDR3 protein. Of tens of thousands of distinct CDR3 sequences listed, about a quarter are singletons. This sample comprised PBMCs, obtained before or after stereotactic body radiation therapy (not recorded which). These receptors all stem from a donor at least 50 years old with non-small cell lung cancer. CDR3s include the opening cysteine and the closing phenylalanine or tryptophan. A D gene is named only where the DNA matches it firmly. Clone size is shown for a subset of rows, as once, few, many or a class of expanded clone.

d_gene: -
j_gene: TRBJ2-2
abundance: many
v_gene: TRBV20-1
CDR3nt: TGCAGTGCTAGGGGATCTAACACCGGGGAGCTGTTTTTT
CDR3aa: CSARGSNTGELFF

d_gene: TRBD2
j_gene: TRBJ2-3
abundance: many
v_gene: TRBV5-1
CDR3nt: TGCGCCAGCAGCTTTGCCTATATCGGGGGGGGCACAGATACGCAGTATTTT
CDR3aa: CASSFAYIGGGTDTQYF

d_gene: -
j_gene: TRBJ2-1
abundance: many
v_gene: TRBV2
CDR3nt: TGTGCCAGCAGCACAGGTAGTGAGCAGTTCTTC
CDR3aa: CASSTGSEQFF

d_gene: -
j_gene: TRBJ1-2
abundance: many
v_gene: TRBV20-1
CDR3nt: TGCAGTGCTAGGGGTGCGGGGGGCGCGTATGGCTACACCTTC
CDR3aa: CSARGAGGAYGYTF

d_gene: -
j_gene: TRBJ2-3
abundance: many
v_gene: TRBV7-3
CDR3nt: TGTGCCAGCAGCTTGACGTCCGGGGGGCAGGGAGATACGCAGTATTTT
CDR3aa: CASSLTSGGQGDTQYF

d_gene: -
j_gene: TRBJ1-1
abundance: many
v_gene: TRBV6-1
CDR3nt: TGTGCCAGCAGTGAAGGTCGCAGTACTGAAGCTTTCTTT
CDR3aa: CASSEGRSTEAFF

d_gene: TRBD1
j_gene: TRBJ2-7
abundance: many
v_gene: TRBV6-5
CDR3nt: TGTGCCAGCAGTTCCACAGGGGATCTTGCCGTCGAGCAGTACTTC
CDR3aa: CASSSTGDLAVEQYF

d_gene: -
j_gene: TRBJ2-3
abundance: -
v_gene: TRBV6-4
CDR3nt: TGTGCCAGCACCAAGGGGGACTCCACCAATACGCAGTATTTT
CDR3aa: CASTKGDSTNTQYF

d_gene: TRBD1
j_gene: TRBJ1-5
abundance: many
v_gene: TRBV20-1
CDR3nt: TGCAGTGCTAGAGAGCTAATGACAGGGTTGCAGCCCCAGCATTTT
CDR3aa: CSARELMTGLQPQHF

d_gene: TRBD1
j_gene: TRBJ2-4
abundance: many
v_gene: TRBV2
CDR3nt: TGTGCCAGCGGGGGACAGGGGATCATTCAGTACTTC
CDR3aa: CASGGQGIIQYF

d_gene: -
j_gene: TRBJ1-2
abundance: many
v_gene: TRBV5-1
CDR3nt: TGCGCCAGCAGCTTGGCAGAGGCCGGTTATGGCTACACCTTC
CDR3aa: CASSLAEAGYGYTF

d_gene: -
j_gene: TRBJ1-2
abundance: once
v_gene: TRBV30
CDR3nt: TGTGCCTGGAGTGGGGATGTCGGCGGCTGCACCTTC
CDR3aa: CAWSGDVGGCTF

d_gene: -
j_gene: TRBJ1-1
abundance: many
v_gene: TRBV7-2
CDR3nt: TGTGCCAGCAGCTTAGCCGTGGTGGCCAACACTGAAGCTTTCTTT
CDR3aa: CASSLAVVANTEAFF

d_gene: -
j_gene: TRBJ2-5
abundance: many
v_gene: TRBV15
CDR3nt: TGTGCCACCAGCAGGGATAAGCAGTCCCCGGCAGAGACCCAGTACTTC
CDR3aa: CATSRDKQSPAETQYF

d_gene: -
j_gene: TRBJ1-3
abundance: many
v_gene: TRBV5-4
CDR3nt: TGTGCCAGCAGCTTTGGAGGGAGATCTGGAAACACCATATATTTT
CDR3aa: CASSFGGRSGNTIYF

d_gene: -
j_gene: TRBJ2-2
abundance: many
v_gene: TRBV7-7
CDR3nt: TGTGCTAGCAGCTTAGGGCCGGACTCCGGGGAGCTGTTTTTT
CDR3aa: CASSLGPDSGELFF

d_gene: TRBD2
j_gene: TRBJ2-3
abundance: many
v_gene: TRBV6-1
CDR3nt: TGTGCCAGCAGGAAAACTTGGACTAGCGGCACAGATACGCAGTATTTT
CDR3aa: CASRKTWTSGTDTQYF

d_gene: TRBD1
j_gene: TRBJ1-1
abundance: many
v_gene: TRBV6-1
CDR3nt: TGTGCCAGCAATAAGGGGGCGGGGAACACTGAAGCTTTCTTT
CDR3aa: CASNKGAGNTEAFF

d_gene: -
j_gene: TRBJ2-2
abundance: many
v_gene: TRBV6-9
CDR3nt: TGTGCCAGCAGTTCGGACGCGCGCACCGGGGAGCTGTTTTTT
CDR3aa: CASSSDARTGELFF

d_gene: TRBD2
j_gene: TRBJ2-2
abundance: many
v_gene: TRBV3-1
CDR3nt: TGTGCCAGCAGCCAAGTGTGGCGGGGGGGCTATCCCGGGGAGCTGTTTTTT
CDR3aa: CASSQVWRGGYPGELFF

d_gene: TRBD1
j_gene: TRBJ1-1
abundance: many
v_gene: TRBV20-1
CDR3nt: TGCAGTGCTATGCACAGGGGATCGAGCACTGAAGCTTTCTTT
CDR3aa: CSAMHRGSSTEAFF

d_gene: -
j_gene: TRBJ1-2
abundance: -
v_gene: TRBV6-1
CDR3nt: TGTGCCAGCAGTCGCCGGCCCTGGGACGCCCGGAGATACAACTATGGCTACACCTTC
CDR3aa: CASSRRPWDARRYNYGYTF

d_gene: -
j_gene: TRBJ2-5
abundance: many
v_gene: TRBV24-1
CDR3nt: TGTGCCACCAGTGACCGGGGGGCCCAAGAGACCCAGTACTTC
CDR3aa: CATSDRGAQETQYF

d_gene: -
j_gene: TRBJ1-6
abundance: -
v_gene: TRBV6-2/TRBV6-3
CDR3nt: TGTGCCAGCAGTTACAAGGGGGAGTCCTATAATTCACCCCTCCACTTT
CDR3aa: CASSYKGESYNSPLHF

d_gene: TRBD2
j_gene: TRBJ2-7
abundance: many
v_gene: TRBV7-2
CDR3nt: TGTGCCAGCAGCTATGATAGCGGGGGACCCTACGAGCAGTACTTC
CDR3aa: CASSYDSGGPYEQYF

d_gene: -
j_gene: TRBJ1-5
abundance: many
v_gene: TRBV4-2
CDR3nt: TGTGCCAGCAGTCCATCTGGGCTCGGCAATCAGCCCCAGCATTTT
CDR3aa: CASSPSGLGNQPQHF

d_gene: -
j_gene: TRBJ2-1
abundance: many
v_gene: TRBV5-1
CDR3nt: TGCGCCAGCAGCCACGTAGGTGATATCAATGAGCAGTTCTTC
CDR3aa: CASSHVGDINEQFF

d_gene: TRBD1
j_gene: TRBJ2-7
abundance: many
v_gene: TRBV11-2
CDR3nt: TGTGCCAGCAGCTTGGGACAGTCCAACGAGCAGTACTTC
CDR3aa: CASSLGQSNEQYF

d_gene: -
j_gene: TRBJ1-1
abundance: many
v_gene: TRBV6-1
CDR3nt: TGTGCCAGCAATCGCCGGGCGGCGGGTATCACTGAAGCTTTCTTT
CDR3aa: CASNRRAAGITEAFF

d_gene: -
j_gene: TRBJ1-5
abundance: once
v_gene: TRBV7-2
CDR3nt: TGTGCCAGCAGCGCTTCAAATCAGCCCCAAAATTTT
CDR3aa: CASSASNQPQNF

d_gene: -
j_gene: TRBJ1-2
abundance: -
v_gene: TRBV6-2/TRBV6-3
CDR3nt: TGTGCCAGCAGTAATACACGGGGGGACTATGGCTACACCTTC
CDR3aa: CASSNTRGDYGYTF

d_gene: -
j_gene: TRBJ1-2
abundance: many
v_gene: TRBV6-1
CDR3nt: TGTGCCAGCAGTGAAGCCCGGACCCCAGAATATGGCTACACCTTC
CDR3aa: CASSEARTPEYGYTF